The clone carrying this TCR beta chain was observed at least ten times. Its antigen is currently unknown. This sample was taken from a study of naive and memory T cell subsets. RNA was extracted from more than 2 ml of whole blood of healthy adults. The library had UMIs added by 3' ligation of an oligonucleotide to TCR cDNA. Reverse transcription of blood and skin TCR RNA was primed at alpha and beta constant regions. Amplification of ligated cDNA took four PCR rounds with SP2 and nested alpha and beta constant primers. TCRdb reanalysed the 5' RACE reads using MiXCR and keeps one entry per CDR3 protein. The sample lists more than 20,000 distinct CDR3 sequences, around 25% occurring once. Study-level results: The RNA method is potentially sensitive to activation and differentiation changes.

CDR1 and CDR2 (germline): SNHLY, FYNNEI. This CDR3 comprises 17 residues. The V gene end was trimmed by 9 bases and the J gene end by 3 bases; junction bases not matched to a gene: 14. This chain uses TRBV2 with TRBJ2-1, with 10 bases identical to TRBD2. This TCR came from a female donor in good health. The CDR3 DNA follows: TGTGCCAGGGGTTTTCGGGAAGGACTAGCGGTCTACAATGAGCAGTTCTTC. This gives the protein CARGFREGLAVYNEQFF.